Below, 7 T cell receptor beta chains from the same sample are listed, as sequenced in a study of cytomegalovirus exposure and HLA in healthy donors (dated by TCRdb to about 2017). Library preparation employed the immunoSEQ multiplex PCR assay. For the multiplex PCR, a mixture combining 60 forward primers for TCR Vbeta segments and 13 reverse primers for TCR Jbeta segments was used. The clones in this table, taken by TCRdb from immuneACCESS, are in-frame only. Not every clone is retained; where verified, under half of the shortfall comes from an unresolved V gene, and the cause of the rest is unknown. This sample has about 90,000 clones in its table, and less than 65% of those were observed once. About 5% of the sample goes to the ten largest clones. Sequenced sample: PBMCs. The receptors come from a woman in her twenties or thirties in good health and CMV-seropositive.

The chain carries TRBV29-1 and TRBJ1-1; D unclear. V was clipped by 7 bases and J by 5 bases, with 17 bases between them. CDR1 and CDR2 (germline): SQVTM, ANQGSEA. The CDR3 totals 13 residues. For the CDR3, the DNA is TGCAGCGGGAATGAGATGAGGGAAACTGAAGCTTTCTTT. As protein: CSGNEMRETEAFF.

The CDR3 region has the DNA TGTGCCAGCAGCTTCAGGTCTGAAGCTTTCTTT. It is translated as CASSFRSEAFF. The J gene is TRBJ1-1, the V gene TRBV5-6; no clear D gene. The CDR3 runs to 11 residues. The germline V gene has CDR1 SGHDT and CDR2 YYEEEE. Trimming stripped 2 bases from V and 6 bases from J, with 5 bases between.

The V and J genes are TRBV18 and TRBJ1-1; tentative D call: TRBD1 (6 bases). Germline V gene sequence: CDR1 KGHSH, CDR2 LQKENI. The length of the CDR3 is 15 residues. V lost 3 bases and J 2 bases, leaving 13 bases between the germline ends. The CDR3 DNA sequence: TGTGCCAGCTCACCTTCTGGGACACTTAACACTGAAGCTTTCTTT. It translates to CASSPSGTLNTEAFF.

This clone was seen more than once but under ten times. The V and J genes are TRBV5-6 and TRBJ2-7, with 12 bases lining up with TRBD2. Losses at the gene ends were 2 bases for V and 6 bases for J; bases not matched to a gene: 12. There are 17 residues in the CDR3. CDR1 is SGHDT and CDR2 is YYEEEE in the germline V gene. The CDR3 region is CASSLSNLAGGLPEQYF. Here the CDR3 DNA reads TGTGCCAGCAGCTTAAGTAACCTAGCGGGGGGGCTTCCCGAGCAGTACTTC.

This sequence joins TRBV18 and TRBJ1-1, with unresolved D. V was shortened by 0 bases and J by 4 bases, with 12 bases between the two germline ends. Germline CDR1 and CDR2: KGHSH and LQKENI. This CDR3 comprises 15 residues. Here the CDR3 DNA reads TGTGCCAGCTCACCACCCAACCCTACCGGCACTGAAGCTTTCTTT. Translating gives CASSPPNPTGTEAFF.

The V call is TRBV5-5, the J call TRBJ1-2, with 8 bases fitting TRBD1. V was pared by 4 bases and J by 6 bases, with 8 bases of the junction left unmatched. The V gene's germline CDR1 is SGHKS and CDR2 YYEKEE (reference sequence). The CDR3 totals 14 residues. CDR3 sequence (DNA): TGTGCCAGCAGCCAAGATTCGACAGGGGATGGCTACACCTTC. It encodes CASSQDSTGDGYTF.

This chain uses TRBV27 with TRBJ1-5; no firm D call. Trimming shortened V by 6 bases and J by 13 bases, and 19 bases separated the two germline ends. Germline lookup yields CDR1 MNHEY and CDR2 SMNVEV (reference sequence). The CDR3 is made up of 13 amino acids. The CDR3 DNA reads TGTGCCAGCAGAGACGGGCGGGAAATGGTACAGCATTTT. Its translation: CASRDGREMVQHF.